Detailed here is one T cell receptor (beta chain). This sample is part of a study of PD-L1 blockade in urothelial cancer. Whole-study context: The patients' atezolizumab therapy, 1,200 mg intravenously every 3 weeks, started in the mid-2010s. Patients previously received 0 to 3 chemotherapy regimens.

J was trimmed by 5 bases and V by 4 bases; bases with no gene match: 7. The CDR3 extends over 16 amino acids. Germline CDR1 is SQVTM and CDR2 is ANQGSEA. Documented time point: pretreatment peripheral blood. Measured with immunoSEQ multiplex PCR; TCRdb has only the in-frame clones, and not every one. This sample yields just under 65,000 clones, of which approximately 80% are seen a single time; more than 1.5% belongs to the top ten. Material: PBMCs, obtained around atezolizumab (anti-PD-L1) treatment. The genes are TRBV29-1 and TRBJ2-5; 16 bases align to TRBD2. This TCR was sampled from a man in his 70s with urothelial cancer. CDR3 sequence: CSVAGTSGRAQETQYF. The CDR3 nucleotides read TGCAGCGTTGCCGGGACTAGCGGGAGGGCCCAGGAGACCCAGTACTTC. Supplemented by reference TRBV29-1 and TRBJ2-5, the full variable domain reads SAVISQKPSRDICQRGTSLTIQCQVDSQVTMMFWYRQQPGQSLTLIATANQGSEATYESGFVIDKFPISRPNLTFSTLTVSNMSPEDSSIYLCSVAGTSGRAQETQYFGPGTRLLVL.